The 4 T cell receptor beta chains below all came from one sample that was sequenced in a study of T cell repertoires in cytomegalovirus infection. TCRdb itself ran the reads through MiXCR, one entry per CDR3 protein. Here the sample spans about 770,000 distinct CDR3 sequences, roughly 28% being singletons. For these TCRs, the target antigens are not known. Sequences were derived from cultured CD8+ T cells from PBMCs, sampled from culture after CMV antigen stimulation. The receptors derive from a human donor in good health (CMV status not recorded). Some clones in this sample may be carry-over from other donors' samples.

The CDR3 DNA follows: TGTGCCAGCAGTCCCTCGACTCCGGCCTACACTGAAGCTTTCTTT. Encoded protein: CASSPSTPAYTEAFF. This chain uses TRBV6-1 with TRBJ1-1; no firm D call. Trimming pared 5 bases from V and 3 bases from J, leaving 16 bases between. Germline V CDR1 and CDR2: MNHNS, SASEGT. This CDR3 comprises 15 residues.

The chain carries TRBV7-9 and TRBJ1-5; D is undetermined. This CDR3 contains 15 residues. V shed 5 bases and J shed 0 bases, with 11 bases lying between them. Germline loops: CDR1 SEHNR, CDR2 FQNEAQ (reference sequence). The DNA of the CDR3 is TGTGCCAGCAGCACCGACAAAACTAGCAATCAGCCCCAGCATTTT. As protein: CASSTDKTSNQPQHF.

This clonotype was counted only a few times. This chain uses TRBV7-8 with TRBJ2-7, with 10 bases lining up with TRBD1. Germline values: CDR1 SGHVS, CDR2 FQNEAQ. The V gene end was trimmed by 3 bases and the J gene end by 3 bases; junction bases not matched to a gene: 5. The CDR3 is made up of 15 amino acids. CDR3 sequence: CASSFSGTGDYEQYV. CDR3 sequence (DNA): TGTGCCAGCAGCTTCTCCGGGACAGGGGACTACGAGCAGTACGTC.

Comment on this clonotype: One base away lies a much larger clone, so this may be a sequencing read error. The final CDR3 position lacks the conserved phenylalanine or tryptophan, pointing to a likely read error. The rearrangement uses TRBV12-3 or TRBV12-4 and TRBJ2-1; tentative D call: TRBD2 (5 bases). Between the trimmed V and J ends, which lost 1 base and 8 bases, there was a span of 12 bases. The CDR3 consists of 14 residues. For the CDR3, the DNA is TGTGCCAGCAGTTTAGTTCTTAGAGGGTATGAGCAGTTCTCC. It encodes CASSLVLRGYEQFS.